Listed below are T cell receptor beta chains from one sample, sequenced in a study of cytomegalovirus exposure and HLA in healthy donors. Method: immunoSEQ multiplex PCR; TCRdb's copy keeps in-frame clones and lacks some. The sample includes about 280,000 clones, more than 75% of them seen just once. The sequenced material came from PBMCs. The receptors come from a young woman in good health and CMV-seronegative. The CDR3 runs from the conserved cysteine through the conserved F or W. D genes are given only for firm matches. Rows give clone size only sometimes, using once, few, many, or a class for an expanded clone.

d_call,clone_size,v_call,cdr3_length,j_call,cdr3_nt,cdr3_aa
.,.,TRBV7-3,13,TRBJ2-3,TGTGCCAGCAGCTTAATACAGACAGATACGCAGTATTTT,CASSLIQTDTQYF
TRBD2,.,TRBV9,16,TRBJ2-7,TGTGCCAGCAGCGTAGCTGTGGGAGCGGGGTACTACGAGCAGTACTTC,CASSVAVGAGYYEQYF
TRBD1,.,TRBV6-1,14,TRBJ1-1,TGTGCCAGCAGGGACAGGGGGCTTCACACTGAAGCTTTCTTT,CASRDRGLHTEAFF
.,.,TRBV27,15,TRBJ2-2,TGTGCCAGCAGTTTACTCTCGGCTAGTATAGGGGAGCTGTTTTTT,CASSLLSASIGELFF
TRBD1,.,TRBV12-5,16,TRBJ1-2,TGTGCTAGTGGTTTCGGGGACAGAGATCCTAACTATGGCTACACCTTC,CASGFGDRDPNYGYTF
TRBD2,.,TRBV10-3,15,TRBJ2-7,TGTGCCATCAGCGTGACTAGCGGGAGGTCCCACGAGCAGTACTTC,CAISVTSGRSHEQYF
.,once,TRBV18,14,TRBJ2-7,TGTGCCAGCTCACTCCTTGACACCTCTGACGAGCAGTACTTC,CASSLLDTSDEQYF
.,once,TRBV28,13,TRBJ1-2,TGTGCCAGCAGTTTACGGGGGGTCTATGGCTACACCTTC,CASSLRGVYGYTF
.,.,TRBV19,12,TRBJ1-1,TGTGCCAGTATCGCTCCTAGGACTGAAGCTTTCTTT,CASIAPRTEAFF
TRBD1,.,TRBV19,14,TRBJ2-1,TGTGCCACGACCCGGGACAGGTATTACAATGAGCAGTTCTTC,CATTRDRYYNEQFF
TRBD1,.,TRBV25-1,16,TRBJ1-1,TGTGCCAGCAGCCCCGGGACAGGGGGCCGGTACACTGAAGCTTTCTTT,CASSPGTGGRYTEAFF
.,.,TRBV6-4,14,TRBJ2-1,TGTGCCACGAGTCCGGGGGAGGCCTACAATGAGCAGTTCTTC,CATSPGEAYNEQFF
TRBD1,.,TRBV5-1,16,TRBJ2-2,TGCGCCAGCAGCCGTGGGACAGGGGAAGTAGTAGGGGAGCTGTTTTTT,CASSRGTGEVVGELFF
.,once,TRBV9,15,TRBJ1-2,TGTGCCAGCAGCGGGGCGCATAGGGGACACTTTGGCTACACCTTC,CASSGAHRGHFGYTF
TRBD1,.,TRBV7-9,12,TRBJ1-1,TGTGCCAGCAGCATACAGGGGGCTGAAGCTTTCTTT,CASSIQGAEAFF
TRBD1,.,TRBV27,13,TRBJ1-1,TGTGCCAGCACCCCAGGGGGAAACACTGAAGCTTTCTTT,CASTPGGNTEAFF
.,.,TRBV19,15,TRBJ2-3,TGTGCCAGTAGTAGCGGCCTTCATCCCACAGATACGCAGTATTTT,CASSSGLHPTDTQYF
.,.,TRBV6-1,16,TRBJ1-2,TGTGCCAGCAGTGTTAGACACACTGAACTTAACTATGGCTACACCTTC,CASSVRHTELNYGYTF
TRBD2,.,TRBV7-3,15,TRBJ2-2,TGTGCCAGCAGCCCAACTAGCGCGAACACCGGGGAGCTGTTTTTT,CASSPTSANTGELFF
TRBD2,.,TRBV7-2,16,TRBJ2-7,TGTGCCAGCAGCTTAGCACCGGGACTAGCGGGCTACGAGCAGTACTTC,CASSLAPGLAGYEQYF
TRBD1,.,TRBV29-1,16,TRBJ2-3,TGCAGCGTTGAAAAGGACAGGAGTGGGACCACAGATACGCAGTATTTT,CSVEKDRSGTTDTQYF
TRBD1,.,TRBV19,15,TRBJ2-7,TGTGCCAGTAGTTTTCTCACAGGGGGATCCTACGAGCAGTACTTC,CASSFLTGGSYEQYF
TRBD1,.,TRBV7-6,15,TRBJ1-4,TGTGCCAGCAGCTGGGGACAGGGGGCGGGTGAAAAACTGTTTTTT,CASSWGQGAGEKLFF
TRBD2,.,TRBV7-6,18,TRBJ2-7,TGTGCCAGCAGCTTATGGTCGGTCGGGCTAGCGGGAACCTACGAGCAGTACTTC,CASSLWSVGLAGTYEQYF
TRBD1,.,TRBV28,16,TRBJ1-5,TGTGCCAGCATACCAACCGGGACAGGGGTCAATCAGCCCCAGCATTTT,CASIPTGTGVNQPQHF
.,.,TRBV28,14,TRBJ2-4,TGTGCCAGCCAACTTCAGGGGATCAAAAACATTCAGTACTTC,CASQLQGIKNIQYF
TRBD2,.,TRBV28,17,TRBJ2-4,TGTGCCAGCAGTTTCTCGGCTAGCGGGAGGGCCAAAAACATTCAGTACTTC,CASSFSASGRAKNIQYF
.,.,TRBV5-1,14,TRBJ2-7,TGCGCCAGCAGCTTGGCCGCAGGGGCCTACGAGCAGTACTTC,CASSLAAGAYEQYF
TRBD1,.,TRBV7-2,14,TRBJ1-1,TGTGCCAGCAGCTTGACAGGGGTGGCCACTGAAGCTTTCTTT,CASSLTGVATEAFF
TRBD2,.,TRBV28,15,TRBJ2-2,TGTGCCAGCAGTGGTGTGCGGGGGGCCACCGGGGAGCTGTTTTTT,CASSGVRGATGELFF
.,few,TRBV9,14,TRBJ1-2,TGTGCCAGCAGCGCCCCTAGCCGTCAACCGGGCTACACCTTC,CASSAPSRQPGYTF
TRBD1,.,TRBV5-1,15,TRBJ1-4,TGCGCCAGCAGCCTAACAGGGGGGCTTATTGAAAAACTGTTTTTT,CASSLTGGLIEKLFF
.,.,TRBV28,15,TRBJ2-1,TGTGCCAGCACCCCAGGTGCAGGCTCCTACAATGAGCAGTTCTTC,CASTPGAGSYNEQFF
.,many,TRBV6-4,14,TRBJ2-3,TGTGCCAGCAGTGAATCCCCCGGGGGAGATACGCAGTATTTT,CASSESPGGDTQYF
TRBD2,.,TRBV6-5,15,TRBJ2-7,TGTGCCAGCAGTCTGGGGAGCGGGAGATCCTACGAGCAGTACTTC,CASSLGSGRSYEQYF
.,once,TRBV10-2,12,TRBJ1-2,TGCGCCAGCAGTGGGGCAGACTATGGCTACACCTTC,CASSGADYGYTF
TRBD2,.,TRBV10-3,14,TRBJ2-7,TGTGCCATCAGTCGAGCGGGAGGACTGGACGAGCAGTACTTC,CAISRAGGLDEQYF
.,once,TRBV28,13,TRBJ1-1,TGTGCCAGCTCCCGGTGGGGGGACACTGAAGCTTTCTTT,CASSRWGDTEAFF
TRBD2,.,TRBV28,14,TRBJ2-5,TGTGCCAGCAGTCGTGGCGCGGGAGGCGGCCTTAATAACTTC,CASSRGAGGGLNNF
TRBD1,.,TRBV6-1,14,TRBJ1-2,TGTGCCAGCAGTGGGAGGACAGGGAACTATGGCTACACCTTC,CASSGRTGNYGYTF
.,once,TRBV7-9,14,TRBJ1-1,TGTGCCAGCAGCTCCAGGGGAATGAACACTGAAGCTTTCTTT,CASSSRGMNTEAFF
.,.,TRBV2,17,TRBJ1-3,TGTGCCAGCAGTGACCTCGGGGGGCCACTATCTGGAAACACCATATATTTT,CASSDLGGPLSGNTIYF
TRBD2,.,TRBV11-3,18,TRBJ2-3,TGTGCCAGCAGCTTAGGTCGGACTAGCGGGCATTCCACAGATACGCAGTATTTT,CASSLGRTSGHSTDTQYF
TRBD2,.,TRBV6-5,13,TRBJ2-7,TGTGCCAGCAGTTACTCCGCGGGGGGCGAGCAGTACTTC,CASSYSAGGEQYF
TRBD2,.,TRBV13,17,TRBJ2-3,TGTGCCAGCAGCTTATTTCAAAGCGGGAGGGCCGCAGATACGCAGTATTTT,CASSLFQSGRAADTQYF
.,.,TRBV11-2,14,TRBJ2-7,TGTGCCAGCAGCCCCAGGGACTTCACCTACGAGCAGTACTTC,CASSPRDFTYEQYF
.,.,TRBV5-1,17,TRBJ1-6,TGCGCCAGCAGCCCGACCGAGGGGAGGACCTATAATTCACCCCTCCACTTT,CASSPTEGRTYNSPLHF
TRBD2,.,TRBV10-3,16,TRBJ2-1,TGTGCCATCAGTCTGGAACTAGCGGGGGGGACCAATGAGCAGTTCTTC,CAISLELAGGTNEQFF